These 24 T cell receptor beta chains share one sample of origin, sequenced in a study of vaccination and CD4 T cells after COVID-19. No antigens are known for them. Regarding treatment: roughly nine-day PBMC culture with coronavirus spike peptide pools or control peptides (ViraFEST assay). CD4+ T lymphocytes from the unexposed donor were collected before the COVID-19 pandemic (2011-2018). The study sequenced cultured CD4+ T cell DNA using the Oncomine TCR Beta short-read assay. The template was genomic DNA from cultured CD4+ T cells. TCRdb re-analysed the PCR reads in MiXCR, keeping a single row per CDR3 protein. The sample carries 9,500 to 12,000 distinct CDR3 sequences, 30% to 45% recorded once. The sequenced material came from CD4+ T cells from blood, cultured in vitro. All receptors derive from a human donor in good health.

This rearrangement joins TRBV15 to TRBJ2-3, with 8 positions matching TRBD2. Trimming at V came to 7 bases and at J to 5 bases, leaving 14 bases not matched to a gene. The CDR3 covers 16 residues. Per germline, CDR1 LNHNV and CDR2 YYDKDF (reference sequence). CDR3 nucleotide sequence: TGTGCCACCACTGGGGTTGCGGGAGGACGGGGAGATACGCAGTATTTT. Translation gives CATTGVAGGRGDTQYF.

In this sample, this clonotype turned up a few times. V gene TRBV7-9 combines with J gene TRBJ2-2; D perhaps matches TRBD2 (5 bases). The germline V gene has CDR1 SEHNR and CDR2 FQNEAQ (reference sequence). CDR3 size: 16 residues. V dropped 5 bases and J dropped 7 bases, with 20 bases sitting between them. In nucleotides, the CDR3 is TGTGCCAGCAGCCCCGATTGGCCATCCCGGGGCGGGGAGCTGTTTTTT. This codes for CASSPDWPSRGGELFF.

The rearrangement uses TRBV3-1 and TRBJ2-2; D is possibly TRBD2 (5 bases). This CDR3 spans 14 amino acids. Germline CDR1 LGHDT, CDR2 YNNKEL (reference sequence). Trimming took 3 bases from V and 4 from J, leaving 9 bases between them. CDR3 nucleotide sequence: TGTGCCAGCAGCCAGGGTCGGGGCACCGGGGAGCTGTTTTTT. Its protein product is CASSQGRGTGELFF.

The genes are TRBV7-2 and TRBJ2-2; TRBD1 agrees at 11 bases. V lost 5 bases, J lost 2 bases, and 4 bases stayed unmatched. Germline V CDR1 and CDR2: SGHTA, FQGNSA. This CDR3 spans 16 amino acids. CDR3 sequence (DNA): TGTGCCAGCAGCCGCGGGACAGGGGGTAACACCGGGGAGCTGTTTTTT. It specifies CASSRGTGGNTGELFF.

V and J are TRBV5-3 and TRBJ2-3; D is uncertain. TRBV5-3 is known as an ORF, though its function is uncertain. The CDR3 is made up of 16 amino acids. The V and J ends lost 0 bases and 0 bases respectively, with 11 bases between them. This CDR3 is CARSLGKSLSTDTQYF. The CDR3 nucleotides read TGTGCCAGAAGCTTGGGAAAAAGCCTTAGCACAGATACGCAGTATTTT.

The chain recombines TRBV20-1 with TRBJ2-2; perhaps TRBD1 as D (6 bases). This CDR3 contains 14 residues. Germline CDR1 is DFQATT and CDR2 is SNEGSKA (reference sequence). V lost 6 bases and J 7 bases, leaving 18 bases between the germline ends. CDR3 sequence reads: CSAEVKQGSGELFF. CDR3 sequence (DNA): TGCAGTGCCGAAGTTAAACAGGGTAGCGGGGAGCTGTTTTTT.

This clonotype has just one count. V gene TRBV6-1 combines with J gene TRBJ2-2, with D tentatively TRBD1 (5 bases). This CDR3 has 14 residues. CDR1 is MNHNS and CDR2 is SASEGT in the germline V gene. The V end lost 6 bases, the J end lost 6 bases, and 14 bases lay between the germline ends. The CDR3 DNA follows: TGTGCCAGCAGCGGAACCTCAGGGTCCGGGGAGCTGTTTTTT. Its protein product is CASSGTSGSGELFF.

As for this clonotype: Compared with germline, one end of the junction differs, possibly owing to a read error. The V and J genes are TRBV5-1 and TRBJ2-7; D gene ambiguous. Per germline, CDR1 SGHRS and CDR2 YFSETQ. This CDR3 contains 18 residues. CDR3: CASSPYPRATPAYYERYF. The CDR3 DNA is TGCGCCAGCAGCCCCTACCCCCGGGCAACTCCCGCCTACTACGAGCGGTACTTC.

The chain joins TRBV20-1 to TRBJ1-4; D is unclear. The V gene lost 3 bases and the J gene lost 3 bases, with 8 bases spanning the gap. From germline, CDR1 is DFQATT and CDR2 SNEGSKA (reference sequence). The CDR3 covers 13 residues. CDR3 sequence (DNA): TGCAGTGCTAGGGTCCAGCCTAATGAAAAACTGTTTTTT. Residues: CSARVQPNEKLFF.

This clonotype was seen more than once but under ten times. The chain recombines TRBV6-1 with TRBJ1-1; the D is unclear. The germline gives CDR1 MNHNS, CDR2 SASEGT. This CDR3 has 13 amino acids. Trimming cost V 7 bases and J 0 bases, with 9 bases left between them. The CDR3 sequence is CASKAVVNTEAFF. The CDR3 nucleotides are TGTGCCAGCAAGGCCGTCGTGAACACTGAAGCTTTCTTT.

This clonotype ranks as medium-sized. The chain has TRBV28 and TRBJ1-6, with unresolved D. The CDR3 totals 13 residues. In germline, CDR1 is MDHEN, CDR2 SYDVKM. Trimming removed 7 bases at V and 5 bases at J, with 9 bases between. CDR3 in amino acids: CASKSQHNSPLHF. The CDR3 DNA sequence: TGTGCCAGCAAAAGCCAGCATAATTCACCCCTCCACTTT.

Only a few counts were recorded for this clonotype. V and J are TRBV20-1 and TRBJ2-7; TRBD2 is a possible D gene (5 bases). Germline CDR1 reads DFQATT; CDR2 reads SNEGSKA (reference sequence). The ends were cut back, 3 bases at V and 7 bases at J, with 13 bases in the middle. This CDR3 has 12 residues. The CDR3 region is CSARPDGDEQYF. CDR3 coding DNA: TGCAGTGCTAGGCCTGACGGGGATGAGCAGTACTTC.

This chain uses TRBV11-2 with TRBJ2-1, with TRBD2 as a possible D gene (6 bases). The V gene's germline CDR1 is SGHAT and CDR2 FQNNGV. This CDR3 spans 16 amino acids. V was cut by 1 base and J by 0 bases, with 10 bases left in between. The CDR3: CASSLGRRDSYNEQFF. DNA for the CDR3: TGTGCCAGCAGCTTAGGCCGGCGGGACTCCTACAATGAGCAGTTCTTC.

In its sample, this clonotype was seen a few times. The DNA of the CDR3 is TGTGCCAGCAGCTTAGGACAGGCAAACACCGGGGAGCTGTTTTTT. This gives the protein CASSLGQANTGELFF. The chain combines TRBV7-3 with TRBJ2-2; 7 bases are shared with TRBD1. Germline CDR1 and CDR2: SGHTA and FQGTGA. J was trimmed by 2 bases and V by 2 bases; bases with no gene match: 2. The length of the CDR3 is 15 residues.

The chain has TRBV6-1 and TRBJ2-1, with no clear D. This CDR3 spans 15 amino acids. Trimming cost V 5 bases and J 0 bases, with 11 bases left between them. Germline V gene sequence: CDR1 MNHNS, CDR2 SASEGT. CDR3: CASSRSGSSYNEQFF. DNA of the CDR3: TGTGCCAGCAGTAGGTCGGGTAGCTCCTACAATGAGCAGTTCTTC.

This clonotype was counted only a few times. The J gene is TRBJ2-7, the V gene TRBV6-1; 14 bases match TRBD2. The CDR3 has 15 residues. CDR1 is MNHNS and CDR2 is SASEGT in the germline V gene. V dropped 3 bases and J dropped 4; count of bases not matched to a gene: 2. The CDR3 region has the DNA TGTGCCAGCAGTGAGGGGACTAGCGGGAGTTACGAGCAGTACTTC. Translation gives CASSEGTSGSYEQYF.

The table lists this clonotype with a few counts. V is TRBV5-1 and J is TRBJ1-1; tentatively, D is TRBD1 (5 bases). Trimming took off 0 bases at V and 2 bases at J, with 11 bases between the two ends. The germline V gene has CDR1 SGHRS and CDR2 YFSETQ. The length of the CDR3 is 15 residues. CDR3: CASSLGHGGNTEAFF. CDR3 sequence (DNA): TGCGCCAGCAGCTTGGGGCACGGGGGTAACACTGAAGCTTTCTTT.

V usage is TRBV7-9 and J usage is TRBJ2-3; D uncertain. Deletions cut 4 bases from V and 5 bases from J, with 10 bases between. Per germline, CDR1 SEHNR and CDR2 FQNEAQ (reference sequence). CDR3 length equals 13 residues. The CDR3 spells CASSSVGGDTQYF. CDR3 sequence (DNA): TGTGCCAGCAGCTCGGTCGGCGGAGATACGCAGTATTTT.

This clonotype was detected only a few times. The chain links TRBV11-1 to TRBJ2-7, with D uncertain. The CDR3 contains 14 residues. CDR1 is SGHAT, CDR2 FQDESV, per germline (reference sequence). The ends were cut back, 4 bases at V and 2 bases at J, with 12 bases in the middle. The CDR3 reads CASSSHSETYEQYF. Written as DNA, the CDR3 is TGTGCCAGCAGCTCCCACAGCGAGACCTACGAGCAGTACTTC.

The chain combines TRBV7-6 with TRBJ2-2, with TRBD2 identical over 13 bases. After removal of 1 base from V and 6 bases from J, the junction contained 2 bases not matched to a gene. This CDR3 region has 16 residues. Germline V lookup: CDR1 SGHVS, CDR2 FNYEAQ. Written as DNA, the CDR3 is TGTGCCAGCAGCTTAGGCACTAGCGGGAGGGCCGGGGAGCTGTTTTTT. Amino acid sequence: CASSLGTSGRAGELFF.

The chain combines TRBV18 with TRBJ2-6; D may be TRBD1 or TRBD2 (5 bases each). Per germline, CDR1 KGHSH and CDR2 LQKENI. V lost 4 bases, J lost 0 bases, and 13 bases lay in between. This CDR3 is built from 17 residues. The CDR3 reads CASSQGRPISGANVLTF. For the CDR3, the DNA is TGTGCCAGCTCACAGGGACGGCCTATCTCTGGGGCCAACGTCCTGACTTTC.

The chain carries TRBV2 and TRBJ1-5, with no clear D. The CDR3 is 14 amino acids. Germline V CDR1 and CDR2: SNHLY, FYNNEI. V was shortened by 5 bases and J by 7 bases, with 15 bases between the two germline ends. The CDR3 sequence: CASSSTGSGQPQHF. Here the CDR3 DNA reads TGTGCCAGCAGTTCCACCGGGTCCGGGCAGCCCCAGCATTTT.

This clonotype came up a few times. This chain joins TRBV5-8 and TRBJ1-6, with a tentative D call TRBD1 (5 bases). CDR1 and CDR2 from the germline V gene are SGHTS and YDEGEE. The V end lost 4 bases, the J end lost 10 bases, and 15 bases lay between the germline ends. This CDR3 is built from 14 residues. CDR3 DNA sequence: TGTGCCAGCAGCCCGCTGGGGGTTAGCTCACCCCTCCACTTT. It encodes CASSPLGVSSPLHF.

This clonotype has just a few counts. The V call is TRBV11-1, the J call TRBJ2-1; D gene unclear. Trimming stripped 1 base from V and 5 bases from J, with 9 bases between. Germline V gene data show CDR1 as SGHAT and CDR2 as FQDESV (reference sequence). This CDR3 contains 14 residues. CDR3 coding DNA: TGTGCCAGCAGCTTAGTTGGATCGAACAATGAGCAGTTCTTC. Amino acid sequence: CASSLVGSNNEQFF.